Presented here are 10 T cell receptor beta chains from one specimen sequenced in a study of shared clonotypes between healthy human individuals. Using immunoSEQ multiplex PCR, the repertoire was profiled, and TCRdb retains in-frame clones only, with some absent. Of about half a million clones listed, 79% are singletons. Sequencing was carried out using PBMCs. The receptors derive from a woman aged 40 to 50 in good health. Some clones in this sample may be carry-over from other donors' samples.

Here the CDR3 DNA reads TGTGCCTGGACGGGACAGGGGGCAATTGGCTACACCTTC. This sequence encodes CAWTGQGAIGYTF. The chain couples TRBV30 to TRBJ1-2, with TRBD1 identical over 12 bases. Trimming removed 4 bases from V and 7 bases from J; junction bases left unmatched: 4. Per the germline V gene, CDR1 is GTSNPN and CDR2 is SVGIG (reference sequence). This CDR3 region has 13 residues. Using reference TRBV30 and TRBJ1-2 for the parts outside the CDR3, the full variable domain is SQTIHQWPATLVQPVGSPLSLECTVEGTSNPNLYWYRQAAGRGLQLLFYSVGIGQISSEVPQNLSASRPQDRQFILSSKKLLLSDSGFYLCAWTGQGAIGYTFGSGTRLTVV.

This chain joins TRBV2 and TRBJ2-1; TRBD2 matches 8 bases. The CDR3 runs to 17 residues. V lost 3 bases and J lost 7; bases outside the gene matches: 14. CDR1 and CDR2 from the germline V gene are SNHLY and FYNNEI. This chain's CDR3 is CASSDPGTRNTGNEQFF. The CDR3 DNA sequence: TGTGCCAGCAGTGACCCCGGGACTAGGAATACAGGGAATGAGCAGTTCTTC.

This clone was seen a single time. This chain uses TRBV11-2 with TRBJ2-2, with D uncertain. The CDR3 sequence is 14 residues long. V was shortened by 4 bases and J by 2 bases, with 8 bases between the two germline ends. Germline CDR1 and CDR2: SGHAT and FQNNGV. CDR3 amino acids: CASSYLLNTGELFF. CDR3 bases: TGTGCCAGCAGCTATTTACTCAACACCGGGGAGCTGTTTTTT.

The chain carries TRBV7-3 and TRBJ1-1; D call uncertain. CDR1 is SGHTA and CDR2 is FQGTGA in the germline V gene. This CDR3 spans 13 amino acids. The V gene lost 1 base and the J gene lost 2 bases, with 5 bases spanning the gap. CDR3 sequence reads: CASSLNANTEAFF. CDR3 bases: TGTGCCAGCAGCTTAAATGCAAACACTGAAGCTTTCTTT. Drawing the rest from reference TRBV7-3 and TRBJ1-1, the complete variable domain is GAGVSQTPSNKVTEKGKYVELRCDPISGHTALYWYRQSLGQGPEFLIYFQGTGAADDSGLPNDRFFAVRPEGSVSTLKIQRTERGDSAVYLCASSLNANTEAFFGQGTRLTVV.

The rearrangement joins TRBV28 to TRBJ1-5; D not resolved. CDR1 is MDHEN and CDR2 is SYDVKM in the germline V gene. The CDR3 spans 13 residues. Trimming took 6 bases from V and 0 from J, leaving 6 bases between them. The CDR3 DNA is TGTGCCAGCAGCGACCTTAGCAATCAGCCCCAGCATTTT. The encoded protein is CASSDLSNQPQHF.

The V gene is TRBV19, the J gene TRBJ1-2; D remains ambiguous. The CDR3 is 13 residues long. Germline V lookup: CDR1 LNHDA, CDR2 SQIVND (reference sequence). The germline V and J ends were trimmed by 4 bases and 6 bases, with 12 bases remaining between them. CDR3 coding DNA: TGTGCCAGTAGTACCCGGGAGAATCATGGCTACACCTTC. It translates to CASSTRENHGYTF. Looking up the rest from reference TRBV19 and TRBJ1-2 gives the full variable domain: DGGITQSPKYLFRKEGQNVTLSCEQNLNHDAMYWYRQDPGQGLRLIYYSQIVNDFQKGDIAEGYSVSREKKESFPLTVTSAQKNPTAFYLCASSTRENHGYTFGSGTRLTVV.

The J gene is TRBJ1-5, the V gene TRBV7-9, with TRBD1 matching 7 bases. The CDR3 is 14 residues long. With 5 bases clipped from V and 3 bases from J, the junction kept 4 bases outside the gene matches. Germline CDR1 reads SEHNR; CDR2 reads FQNEAQ (reference sequence). CDR3 sequence (DNA): TGTGCCAGCAGCCGGACAGGCTACAATCAGCCCCAGCATTTT. Amino acids: CASSRTGYNQPQHF.

The chain uses TRBV7-9 and TRBJ2-1; D call uncertain. The germline V and J ends were trimmed by 1 base and 12 bases, with 16 bases remaining between them. Germline CDR1 reads SEHNR; CDR2 reads FQNEAQ (reference sequence). The CDR3 extends over 14 amino acids. CDR3 sequence (DNA): TGTGCCAGCAGCTTAGGCTTTAGTTCCCTCGTGCAGTTCTTC. It is translated as CASSLGFSSLVQFF.

The rearrangement links TRBV5-1 to TRBJ2-3; 12 nucleotides agree with TRBD2. This CDR3 is built from 18 residues. Looked up from germline, CDR1 is SGHRS and CDR2 is YFSETQ. Germline trimming cut 3 bases from V and 0 bases from J; bases unmatched to any gene: 8. CDR3 residues: CASSWLAGGEISTDTQYF. The CDR3 DNA is TGCGCCAGCAGCTGGCTAGCGGGAGGGGAAATTAGCACAGATACGCAGTATTTT.

This clone showed up many times. The J gene is TRBJ1-1, the V gene TRBV7-8; 8 bases map to TRBD1. J was trimmed by 2 bases and V by 4 bases; bases with no gene match: 12. This CDR3 region has 17 residues. The V gene's germline CDR1 is SGHVS and CDR2 FQNEAQ. CDR3 region: CASSSRFGQGGNTEAFF. Written as DNA, the CDR3 is TGTGCCAGCAGCTCTAGATTCGGACAGGGAGGAAACACTGAAGCTTTCTTT.